This T cell receptor (beta chain) was captured in a study of OX40 agonist ivuxolimab in advanced cancers. The overall study: Past anti-PD-1, anti-PD-L1 or anti-CTLA-4 therapy was accepted, and 40% had received some. Notes on the study in general: Averaged across samples, CD8+ T cells carried more expanded clones than CD4+ did.

Method: immunoSEQ multiplex PCR; TCRdb's copy keeps in-frame clones and lacks some. The repertoire has tens of thousands of clones, approximately 91% of them found once; the top ten carry approximately 0.3%. Trimming removed 4 bases at V and 6 bases at J, with 12 bases between. Germline V lookup: CDR1 MDHEN, CDR2 SYDVKM. There are 13 residues in the CDR3. This clone occurred once. Its antigen is unknown. V gene TRBV28 combines with J gene TRBJ1-2; D possibly corresponds to TRBD1 (5 bases). The sequence was collected from an adult with an advanced solid tumor such as melanoma, head and neck, liver or kidney cancer. This specimen consisted of CD4+ or CD8+ T cells sorted from blood, obtained in a trial of the OX40 agonist ivuxolimab. The CDR3 loop reads CASSSNSGDGYTF. The CDR3 bases are TGTGCCAGCAGTTCCAATTCGGGGGATGGCTACACCTTC.